A single sample gave rise to the 2 T cell receptor beta chains below, sequenced in a study of shared clonotypes between healthy human individuals. The method was immunoSEQ multiplex PCR; TCRdb's version includes in-frame clones alone and lacks a portion of them. The table has around 980,000 clones, around 78% seen once; the top ten hold roughly 0.57%. Sequenced input: memory CD4+ T cells from PBMCs. Subset indicated: CD45RA-negative fraction. The receptors shown here come from a man aged 18 to 30 in good health. Some clones in this sample may be carry-over from other donors' samples.

The V call is TRBV28, the J call TRBJ2-5, with D perhaps assigned TRBD1 or TRBD2 (5 bases each). Germline CDR1 reads MDHEN; CDR2 reads SYDVKM. The CDR3 totals 15 residues. V was trimmed by 3 bases and J by 5 bases, leaving 16 bases between them. CDR3 protein: CASSLQLTGHETQYF. The CDR3 nucleotides are TGTGCCAGCAGTTTGCAACTGACGGGGCACGAGACCCAGTACTTC. The full variable domain, rest sourced from reference TRBV28 and TRBJ2-5, is DVKVTQSSRYLVKRTGEKVFLECVQDMDHENMFWYRQDPGLGLRLIYFSYDVKMKEKGDIPEGYSVSREKKERFSLILESASTNQTSMYLCASSLQLTGHETQYFGPGTRLLVL.

Written as DNA, the CDR3 is TGTGCCATCAGTGTGGCTGGCAGGACCCAAATGGGCAATGAGCAGTTCTTC. Amino acids: CAISVAGRTQMGNEQFF. V is TRBV10-3 and J is TRBJ2-1; D ambiguous. Per the germline V gene, CDR1 is ENHRY and CDR2 is SYGVKD. The V and J ends lost 4 bases and 6 bases respectively, with 22 bases between them. There are 17 residues in the CDR3.